These 22 T cell receptor beta chains share one sample of origin, sequenced in a study of response to subunit inactivated influenza vaccine. TCRdb used MiXCR to reprocess the RT-PCR reads, holding one entry per CDR3 protein. The sample has about 540,000 distinct CDR3 sequences; around a quarter are singletons. These data also featured in a second study, about T cells expressing NK-cell markers. That study adds: In generating TCR beta cDNA, 5'RACE template switching with UMIs was used.

The sample was CD4+ T cells sorted from PBMCs, taken 11 to 12 days after vaccination. The receptors stem from a man in his forties or fifties who received an inactivated influenza vaccine.

This chain uses TRBV5-8 with TRBJ1-2; D is undetermined. CDR1 is SGHTS, CDR2 YDEGEE, per germline. The ends were cut back, 6 bases at V and 5 bases at J, with 14 bases in the middle. This CDR3 region has 13 residues. For the CDR3, the DNA is TGTGCCAGCACTTCCTGGCAGCCTTATGGCTACACCTTC. It yields the protein CASTSWQPYGYTF.

The chain links TRBV7-9 to TRBJ2-3, with TRBD2 matching 9 bases. Unmatched junction bases numbered 6, after V lost 3 bases and J lost 5 bases. The CDR3 has 15 amino acids. Germline V CDR1 and CDR2: SEHNR, FQNEAQ (reference sequence). The CDR3: CASSLTAGGRDTQYF. The CDR3 DNA is TGTGCCAGCAGCTTGACAGCGGGGGGTCGAGATACGCAGTATTTT.

This clonotype was detected a few times. The rearrangement uses TRBV4-3 and TRBJ2-7, with 9 bases that match TRBD2. The length of the CDR3 is 15 residues. The J segment lost 3 bases and the V segment lost 3 bases, leaving 6 bases of the junction unmatched. From germline, CDR1 is LGHNA and CDR2 YSLEER. The CDR3 is CASSQESGGNYEQYF. The CDR3 region has the DNA TGCGCCAGCAGCCAGGAAAGCGGGGGGAACTACGAGCAGTACTTC.

The chain combines TRBV5-6 with TRBJ1-6, with D possibly TRBD1 on 6 matching bases. This CDR3 has 15 amino acids. The germline V gene has CDR1 SGHDT and CDR2 YYEEEE. V was shortened by 0 bases and J by 9 bases, with 13 bases between the two germline ends. The CDR3 sequence is CASSLDPGAASPLHF. CDR3 in DNA: TGTGCCAGCAGCTTGGATCCAGGGGCGGCTTCACCCCTCCACTTT.

This clonotype was seen only a few times. J is TRBJ2-3 and V is TRBV15; D may correspond to TRBD1 or TRBD2 (6 bases each). The CDR3 is 16 amino acids. V gave up 5 bases and J gave up 0 bases, with 15 bases separating them. CDR1 and CDR2 from the germline V gene are LNHNV and YYDKDF (reference sequence). CDR3 sequence (DNA): TGTGCCACCAGCGGAGGGGGTAGCGGAAGCACAGATACGCAGTATTTT. It translates to CATSGGGSGSTDTQYF.

This clonotype was recorded a few times. The chain uses TRBV28 and TRBJ2-7; D might be TRBD1 (6 bases). CDR3 length equals 15 residues. Germline CDR1 and CDR2: MDHEN and SYDVKM. V lost 10 bases and J lost 0, with 19 bases in between. CDR3: CAIGTGFGRSYEQYF. CDR3 bases: TGTGCCATCGGTACAGGGTTTGGGCGCTCCTACGAGCAGTACTTC.

The chain couples TRBV5-1 to TRBJ2-3; TRBD1 aligns across 7 bases. V dropped 2 bases and J dropped 2; count of bases not matched to a gene: 11. Germline lookup yields CDR1 SGHRS and CDR2 YFSETQ. CDR3 length: 17 amino acids. The CDR3 DNA reads TGCGCCAGCAGCTTCCAGACAGGGCACTTTTCCACAGATACGCAGTATTTT. Encoded protein: CASSFQTGHFSTDTQYF.

The J gene is TRBJ2-3, the V gene TRBV19; the match to TRBD2 covers 13 bases. The J segment lost 4 bases and the V segment lost 8 bases, leaving 3 bases of the junction unmatched. The CDR3 length is 14 residues. Germline lookup yields CDR1 LNHDA and CDR2 SQIVND (reference sequence). CDR3 region: CASGTSGVPDTQYF. CDR3 coding DNA: TGTGCCAGTGGGACTAGCGGGGTACCAGATACGCAGTATTTT.

This clonotype was seen many times. The chain joins TRBV29-1 to TRBJ2-5; 10 positions match TRBD2. The germline CDR1 and CDR2 sequences are SQVTM and ANQGSEA. This CDR3 region has 14 residues. Unmatched junction bases numbered 11, after V lost 7 bases and J lost 6 bases. This CDR3 reads CSARAGGLYKTQYF. The DNA of the CDR3 is TGCAGCGCTCGAGCGGGAGGGCTGTACAAGACCCAGTACTTC.

This clonotype was counted many times. The chain combines TRBV5-1 with TRBJ2-2; 11 bases align to TRBD2. CDR3 size: 15 residues. The V segment lost 4 bases and the J segment 5 bases; nucleotides outside the gene matches: 4. Germline assignment: CDR1 SGHRS and CDR2 YFSETQ. CDR3 bases: TGCGCCAGCAGCGCGCCTAGCGGGGGGACCGGGGAGCTGTTTTTT. Translation: CASSAPSGGTGELFF.

The J gene is TRBJ2-7, the V gene TRBV10-3, with no clear D. The CDR3 extends over 12 amino acids. Trimming stripped 10 bases from V and 2 bases from J, with 12 bases between. Germline CDR1 reads ENHRY; CDR2 reads SYGVKD. The CDR3 spells CATALKPYEQYF. As DNA, the CDR3 is TGTGCCACCGCCCTGAAACCCTACGAGCAGTACTTC.

The chain uses TRBV20-1 and TRBJ2-5, with D possibly being TRBD2 (6 bases). Trimming took 5 bases from V and 3 from J, leaving 10 bases between them. CDR1 and CDR2 from the germline V gene are DFQATT and SNEGSKA (reference sequence). The CDR3 loop spans 12 amino acids. The CDR3 is CSALRLEETQYF. The CDR3 bases are TGCAGTGCTCTCCGACTAGAAGAGACCCAGTACTTC.

The table lists this clonotype with a few counts. The chain employs TRBV7-3 and TRBJ2-2, with D possibly being TRBD1 or TRBD2 (5 bases each). The CDR3 covers 15 residues. CDR1 is SGHTA, CDR2 FQGTGA, per germline. Trimming cost V 1 base and J 0 bases, with 6 bases left between them. CDR3 DNA: TGTGCCAGCAGCTTAATGGGGGCGAACACCGGGGAGCTGTTTTTT. Translating it yields CASSLMGANTGELFF.

This clonotype turned up a few times. The chain recombines TRBV19 with TRBJ1-6; D not certain. The V gene's germline CDR1 is LNHDA and CDR2 SQIVND (reference sequence). The CDR3 extends over 13 amino acids. Trimming cost V 4 bases and J 8 bases, with 9 bases left between them. The CDR3 loop reads CASSNSRDSPLHF. The DNA of the CDR3 is TGTGCCAGTAGTAATTCGAGGGATTCACCCCTCCACTTT.

CDR3 coding DNA: TGCAGTGCTAGAGACACCTTTCGTAGCACAGATACGCAGTATTTT. Residues: CSARDTFRSTDTQYF. The rearrangement joins TRBV20-1 to TRBJ2-3; no clear D. The germline gives CDR1 DFQATT, CDR2 SNEGSKA (reference sequence). Trimming stripped 0 bases from V and 0 bases from J, with 10 bases between. The CDR3 extends over 15 amino acids.

This clonotype was counted ten times or more. This chain uses TRBV11-2 with TRBJ2-7, with D perhaps matching TRBD2 (7 bases). The CDR3 consists of 18 residues. Trimming took off 5 bases at V and 4 bases at J, with 27 bases between the two ends. Germline V CDR1 and CDR2: SGHAT, FQNNGV. The CDR3, as DNA: TGTGCCAGCAGCCAAGACCGCTTCTCGGGGGGCCCCCCTTACGAGCAGTACTTC. Translation gives CASSQDRFSGGPPYEQYF.

The chain is built from TRBV5-1 and TRBJ1-6, with D maybe TRBD1 (6 bases). Per the germline V gene, CDR1 is SGHRS and CDR2 is YFSETQ. The CDR3 contains 14 residues. Deletions cut 4 bases from V and 7 bases from J, with 12 bases between. The CDR3 here is CASSPPGENSPLHF. CDR3 nucleotides: TGCGCCAGCAGCCCGCCAGGGGAAAATTCACCCCTCCACTTT.

This chain joins TRBV7-2 and TRBJ2-1; 8 nucleotides match TRBD2. This CDR3 has 17 amino acids. V dropped 6 bases and J dropped 5; count of bases not matched to a gene: 15. Per the germline V gene, CDR1 is SGHTA and CDR2 is FQGNSA. CDR3 in DNA: TGTGCCAGCAGGCAGACTAGCGTCACAGACGGTCACAATGAGCAGTTCTTC. Translating gives CASRQTSVTDGHNEQFF.

The chain has TRBV28 and TRBJ2-5; 7 bases are a match to TRBD2. The V and J ends lost 6 bases and 4 bases, in that order; junction bases with no gene match: 11. Germline V gene data show CDR1 as MDHEN and CDR2 as SYDVKM. The CDR3 is 15 amino acids. For the CDR3, the DNA is TGTGCCAGCAGCCCCGGGATCACGGGAGGAGAGACCCAGTACTTC. Amino acid sequence: CASSPGITGGETQYF.

The J gene is TRBJ2-1, the V gene TRBV20-1; 14 bases align to TRBD2. Germline V gives CDR1 DFQATT, CDR2 SNEGSKA (reference sequence). V was clipped by 5 bases and J by 5 bases; unmatched bases: 8. The CDR3 totals 16 residues. The CDR3 here is CSAGGMTSGRDNEQFF. The DNA of the CDR3 is TGCAGTGCTGGAGGGATGACTAGCGGGAGGGACAATGAGCAGTTCTTC.

This chain connects TRBV9 to TRBJ2-3; 10 positions agree with TRBD2. The junction had 12 bases not matched to a gene; V was cut back by 2 bases and J by 3 bases. There are 18 residues in the CDR3. Germline assignment: CDR1 SGDLS and CDR2 YYNGEE. The CDR3 nucleotides read TGTGCCAGCAGCGTGAGAGGAGCGGGAGGGCCGAGGACAGATACGCAGTATTTT. Amino acid sequence: CASSVRGAGGPRTDTQYF.

The chain combines TRBV12-3 or TRBV12-4 with TRBJ2-2; D may be TRBD2 (5 bases). The CDR3 length is 14 residues. Trimming removed 4 bases at V and 4 bases at J, with 10 bases between. The CDR3 DNA reads TGTGCCAGCAGTTCCCCAGGAGGCACCGGGGAGCTGTTTTTT. It specifies CASSSPGGTGELFF.